This TCR beta chain emerged from a study of control samples from healthy donors and cancer patients (dated by TCRdb to the early 2020s). CDR1 and CDR2, looked up from the germline V gene, are MDHEN and SYDVKM. The CDR3 runs 13 amino acids, cysteine and phenylalanine included. This entry keeps only the CDR3 DNA: 39 bases, framed from base 1. The trim is 8 bases for V and 7 bases for J, with a gap of 15 bases between the germline ends. Points on this clone: It lacks a known antigen. Qualities for individual bases were not recorded, and no much larger clone is one base off.

The library was produced with the immunoSEQ multiplex PCR assay. The immuneACCESS repertoire file appears here via TCRdb, limited to in-frame rearrangements. These files lack a portion of the clones; in checked studies, under half of the deficit traces to unresolved V genes, and the cause of the others is not known. Within this sample are 150,000 or so clones, with approximately 93% of them counted one time only. The biggest ten clones account for 5% to 7% of the sample. The source material was blood. In this chain, TRBV28 is recombined with TRBJ1-5; 6 matching bases give a weak D call of TRBD1. This TCR was recovered from a young man in good health. The CDR3 in this case is CASETGGRQPQHF. Read as DNA, the sequence is TGTGCCAGCGAAACGGGGGGCCGACAGCCCCAGCATTTT.